A selection of T cell receptor beta chains follows, all from one sample in a study of cytomegalovirus exposure and HLA in healthy donors. Data came from immunoSEQ multiplex PCR; TCRdb stores just in-frame clones and leaves some out. This sample has roughly 77,000 clones, with approximately 79% found just once. The sequenced sample consisted of PBMCs. These receptors were obtained from a woman aged 40 to 55 in good health and CMV-seropositive. The CDR3 runs from the conserved cysteine through the conserved F or W. A D gene is named only where the DNA matches it firmly. Some rows mark clone size as missing; the rest say once, few, many or name a class of expanded clone.

V gene	J gene	D gene	clone size	CDR3 protein	CDR3 DNA
TRBV7-2	TRBJ2-1	TRBD2	few	CASSPSGGYNEQFF	TGTGCCAGCAGCCCTAGCGGGGGGTACAATGAGCAGTTCTTC
TRBV4-1	TRBJ1-1	.	.	CASSQIQGEAFF	TGCGCCAGCAGCCAGATTCAGGGTGAAGCTTTCTTT
TRBV11-3	TRBJ2-3	TRBD2	.	CASSSTGSGGADTQYF	TGTGCCAGCAGCTCCACCGGCTCCGGGGGGGCAGATACGCAGTATTTT
TRBV6-6	TRBJ2-7	.	few	CASSYVRGALFGEQYF	TGTGCCAGCAGTTACGTCCGGGGGGCCCTATTTGGCGAGCAGTACTTC
TRBV6-4	TRBJ2-6	.	many	CASSATSSGANVLTF	TGTGCCAGCAGTGCGACTAGCTCTGGGGCCAACGTCCTGACTTTC
TRBV5-1	TRBJ2-5	TRBD1	many	CASSFSGTGETQYF	TGCGCCAGCAGCTTTAGTGGGACAGGGGAGACCCAGTACTTC
TRBV5-6	TRBJ2-7	TRBD2	.	CASSLASSGGLSISYEQYF	TGTGCCAGCAGCTTGGCGTCTAGCGGGGGGCTAAGTATTAGTTACGAGCAGTACTTC
TRBV5-6	TRBJ2-3	.	.	CASSLAGRRTSDTQYF	TGTGCCAGCAGCTTGGCAGGGCGCAGGACCTCAGATACGCAGTATTTT
TRBV2	TRBJ1-5	.	.	CASSEGGSGQPQHF	TGTGCCAGCAGTGAAGGGGGTTCGGGGCAGCCCCAGCATTTT
TRBV2	TRBJ1-5	TRBD1	.	CASRYRDRGGNQPQHF	TGTGCCAGCAGGTACCGGGACAGGGGGGGCAATCAGCCCCAGCATTTT
TRBV6-1	TRBJ1-1	.	once	CASSAGGGSTEAFF	TGTGCCAGCAGCGCGGGGGGGGGTAGCACTGAAGCTTTCTTT
TRBV7-3	TRBJ1-1	.	.	CASSLGLLGTEAFF	TGTGCCAGCAGCCTCGGACTTCTGGGCACTGAAGCTTTCTTT
TRBV15	TRBJ1-3	.	.	CATSLTGNLDTIYF	TGTGCCACCAGCCTAACAGGCAACCTTGACACCATATATTTT
TRBV2	TRBJ2-7	.	.	CASSEGQGSRYEQYF	TGTGCCAGCAGTGAGGGGCAGGGGAGTCGCTACGAGCAGTACTTC
TRBV7-8	TRBJ1-6	.	.	CASSLPGDSPLHF	TGTGCCAGCAGCTTACCAGGGGACTCACCCCTCCACTTT
TRBV2	TRBJ1-2	.	few	CASSEESPGSRLGGYTF	TGTGCCAGCAGTGAAGAATCTCCAGGGTCGCGGTTAGGTGGCTACACCTTC
TRBV7-9	TRBJ2-5	.	.	CASSFLMAGLETQYF	TGTGCCAGCAGCTTCCTTATGGCGGGCCTGGAGACCCAGTACTTC
TRBV4-2	TRBJ2-3	TRBD2	many	CASSQDSGGGADTQYF	TGTGCCAGCAGCCAAGATTCGGGCGGGGGGGCAGATACGCAGTATTTT
TRBV9	TRBJ2-7	.	.	CASSTDLANSYEQYF	TGTGCCAGCAGCACTGATCTAGCGAACTCCTACGAGCAGTACTTC
TRBV7-9	TRBJ1-5	.	.	CASSFSHGRGGNQPQHF	TGTGCCAGCAGCTTTTCCCACGGGAGGGGGGGCAATCAGCCCCAGCATTTT